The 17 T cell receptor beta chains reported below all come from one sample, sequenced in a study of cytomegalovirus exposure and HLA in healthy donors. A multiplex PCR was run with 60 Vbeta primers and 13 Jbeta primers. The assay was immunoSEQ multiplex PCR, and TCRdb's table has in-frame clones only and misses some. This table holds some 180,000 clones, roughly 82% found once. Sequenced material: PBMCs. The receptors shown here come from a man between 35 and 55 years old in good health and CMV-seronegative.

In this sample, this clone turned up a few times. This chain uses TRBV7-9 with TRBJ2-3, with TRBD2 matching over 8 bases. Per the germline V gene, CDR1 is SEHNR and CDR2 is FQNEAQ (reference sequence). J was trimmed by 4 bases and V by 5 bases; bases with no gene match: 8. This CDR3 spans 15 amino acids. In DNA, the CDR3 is TGTGCCAGCAGCCCCGGGGGGGGTTATGCAGATACGCAGTATTTT. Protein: CASSPGGGYADTQYF.

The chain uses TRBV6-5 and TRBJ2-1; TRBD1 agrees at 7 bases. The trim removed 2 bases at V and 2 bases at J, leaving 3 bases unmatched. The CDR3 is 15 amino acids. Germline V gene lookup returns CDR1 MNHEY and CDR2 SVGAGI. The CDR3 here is CASSYDRAAYNEQFF. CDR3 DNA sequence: TGTGCCAGCAGTTACGACAGGGCTGCCTACAATGAGCAGTTCTTC.

The CDR3 DNA reads TGTGCCAGCAGCTCGGGACAGGGGGGATCCGAGCAGTACTTC. It is translated as CASSSGQGGSEQYF. This rearrangement joins TRBV11-3 to TRBJ2-7; 11 bases line up with TRBD1. The trim removed 4 bases at V and 6 bases at J, leaving 5 bases unmatched. This CDR3 spans 14 amino acids. Per the germline V gene, CDR1 is SGHNT and CDR2 is YENEEA.

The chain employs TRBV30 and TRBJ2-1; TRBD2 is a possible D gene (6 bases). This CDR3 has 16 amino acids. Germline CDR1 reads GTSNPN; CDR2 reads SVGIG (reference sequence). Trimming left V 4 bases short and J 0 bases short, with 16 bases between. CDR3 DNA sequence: TGTGCCTGGAATAGCGGCAGTAGCGTCTCCTACAATGAGCAGTTCTTC. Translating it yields CAWNSGSSVSYNEQFF.

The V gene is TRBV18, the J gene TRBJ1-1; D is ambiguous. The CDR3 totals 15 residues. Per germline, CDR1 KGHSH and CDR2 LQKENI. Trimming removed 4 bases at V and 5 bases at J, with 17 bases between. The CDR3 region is CASSLGMGGETEAFF. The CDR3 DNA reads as TGTGCCAGCTCACTAGGAATGGGAGGCGAGACTGAAGCTTTCTTT. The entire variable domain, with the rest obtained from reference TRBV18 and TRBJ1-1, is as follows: NAGVMQNPRHLVRRRGQEARLRCSPMKGHSHVYWYRQLPEEGLKFMVYLQKENIIDESGMPKERFSAEFPKEGPSILRIQQVVRGDSAAYFCASSLGMGGETEAFFGQGTRLTVV.

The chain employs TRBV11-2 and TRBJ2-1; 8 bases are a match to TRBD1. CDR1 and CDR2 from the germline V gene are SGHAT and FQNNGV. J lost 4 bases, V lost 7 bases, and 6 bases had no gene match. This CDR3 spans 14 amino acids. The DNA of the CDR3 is TGTGCCAGCACCAACAGGGGGGTATACAATGAGCAGTTCTTC. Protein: CASTNRGVYNEQFF.

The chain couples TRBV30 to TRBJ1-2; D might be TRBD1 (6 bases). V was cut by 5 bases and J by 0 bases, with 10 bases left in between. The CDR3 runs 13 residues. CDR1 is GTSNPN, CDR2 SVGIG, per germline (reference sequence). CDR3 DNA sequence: TGTGCCTGGTCCCCAGGGGCTAACTATGGCTACACCTTC. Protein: CAWSPGANYGYTF.

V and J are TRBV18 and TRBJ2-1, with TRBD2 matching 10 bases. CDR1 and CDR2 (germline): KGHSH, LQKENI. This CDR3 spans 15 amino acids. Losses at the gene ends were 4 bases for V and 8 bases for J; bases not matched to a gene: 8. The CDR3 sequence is CASSLLAGAWDEQFF. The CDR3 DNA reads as TGTGCCAGCTCACTCCTAGCGGGAGCGTGGGATGAGCAGTTCTTC.

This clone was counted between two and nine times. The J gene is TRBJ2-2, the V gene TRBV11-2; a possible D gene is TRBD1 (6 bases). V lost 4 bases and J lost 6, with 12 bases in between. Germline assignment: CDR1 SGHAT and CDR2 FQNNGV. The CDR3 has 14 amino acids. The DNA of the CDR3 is TGTGCCAGCAGCTCCTGGGGGCGGTCCGGGGAGCTGTTTTTT. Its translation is CASSSWGRSGELFF.

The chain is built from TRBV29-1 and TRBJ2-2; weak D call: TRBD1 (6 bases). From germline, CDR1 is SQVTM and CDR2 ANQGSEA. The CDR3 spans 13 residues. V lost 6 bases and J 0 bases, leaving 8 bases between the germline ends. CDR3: CSVGQPNTGELFF. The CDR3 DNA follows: TGCAGCGTCGGACAGCCGAACACCGGGGAGCTGTTTTTT.

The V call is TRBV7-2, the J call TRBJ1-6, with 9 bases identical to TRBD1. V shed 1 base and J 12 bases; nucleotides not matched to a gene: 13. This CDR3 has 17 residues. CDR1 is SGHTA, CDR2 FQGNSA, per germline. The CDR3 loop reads CASSLGYVRSTGGPLHF. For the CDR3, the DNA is TGTGCCAGCAGCTTAGGCTATGTACGGTCGACAGGGGGACCCCTCCACTTT.

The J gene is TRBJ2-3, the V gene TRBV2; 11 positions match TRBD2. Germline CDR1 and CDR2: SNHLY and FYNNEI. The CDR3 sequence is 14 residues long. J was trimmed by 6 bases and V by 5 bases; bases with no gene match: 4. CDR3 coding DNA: TGTGCCAGCAGTCAAAGACTAGCGGGGGATACGCAGTATTTT. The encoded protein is CASSQRLAGDTQYF. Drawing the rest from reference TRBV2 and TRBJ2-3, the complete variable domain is EPEVTQTPSHQVTQMGQEVILRCVPISNHLYFYWYRQILGQKVEFLVSFYNNEISEKSEIFDDQFSVERPDGSNFTLKIRSTKLEDSAMYFCASSQRLAGDTQYFGPGTRLTVL.

CDR3 sequence: CASSRREFAGELFF. The CDR3 nucleotides read TGTGCCAGCAGCAGACGGGAGTTTGCCGGGGAGCTGTTTTTT. J is TRBJ2-2 and V is TRBV7-2; D is perhaps TRBD2 (6 bases). There are 14 residues in the CDR3. Per germline, CDR1 SGHTA and CDR2 FQGNSA. V was cut by 5 bases and J by 6 bases, with 13 bases left in between.

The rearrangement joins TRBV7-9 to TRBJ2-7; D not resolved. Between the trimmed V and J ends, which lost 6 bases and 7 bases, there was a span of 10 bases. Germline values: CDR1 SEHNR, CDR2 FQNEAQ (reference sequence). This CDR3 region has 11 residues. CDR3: CASSPVGEQYF. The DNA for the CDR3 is TGTGCCAGCAGTCCCGTCGGGGAGCAGTACTTC. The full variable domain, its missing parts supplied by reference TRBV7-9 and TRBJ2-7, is DTGVSQNPRHKITKRGQNVTFRCDPISEHNRLYWYRQTLGQGPEFLTYFQNEAQLEKSRLLSDRFSAERPKGSFSTLEIQRTEQGDSAMYLCASSPVGEQYFGPGTRLTVT.

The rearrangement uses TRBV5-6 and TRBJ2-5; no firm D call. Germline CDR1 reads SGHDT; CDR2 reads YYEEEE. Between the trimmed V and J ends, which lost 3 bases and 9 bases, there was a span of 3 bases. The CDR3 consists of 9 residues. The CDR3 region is CASSSSQYF. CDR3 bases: TGTGCCAGCAGCTCCTCCCAGTACTTC.

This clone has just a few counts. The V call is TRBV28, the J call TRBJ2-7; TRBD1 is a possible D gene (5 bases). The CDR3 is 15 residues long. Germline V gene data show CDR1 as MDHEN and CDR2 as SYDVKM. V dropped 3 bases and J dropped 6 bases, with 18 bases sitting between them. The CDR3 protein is CASSFPQGRLVEQYF. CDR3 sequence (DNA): TGTGCCAGCAGTTTCCCCCAGGGAAGGCTGGTCGAGCAGTACTTC.

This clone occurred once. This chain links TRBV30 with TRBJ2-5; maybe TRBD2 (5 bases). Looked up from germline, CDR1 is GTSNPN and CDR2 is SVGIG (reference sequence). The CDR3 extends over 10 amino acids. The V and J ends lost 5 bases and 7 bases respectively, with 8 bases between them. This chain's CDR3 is CAWGRGTQYF. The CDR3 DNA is TGTGCCTGGGGCCGGGGGACCCAGTACTTC.